These 20 T cell receptor beta chains share one sample of origin, sequenced in a study of T-cell memory formation after mild COVID-19. In TCRdb, the 5' RACE reads were re-called with MiXCR into one record per CDR3 protein. The sample shows 400,000 or so distinct CDR3 sequences, roughly 20% of them seen only once. The sequenced sample consisted of PBMCs or a T cell subset sorted from them (not recorded which). Every receptor here comes from an adult woman who had mild COVID-19 (a few samples of this study predate the infection). Cell type and time point are not known.

The table lists this clonotype with a few counts. The rearrangement links TRBV7-2 to TRBJ2-5, with D possibly called TRBD1 or TRBD2 (5 bases each). Trimming stripped 1 base from V and 5 bases from J, with 14 bases between. The CDR3 has 15 amino acids. Per germline, CDR1 SGHTA and CDR2 FQGNSA. CDR3 region: CASSLVRDLRETQYF. CDR3 sequence (DNA): TGTGCCAGCAGCTTAGTACGGGACCTCCGGGAGACCCAGTACTTC.

The CDR3: CASSFFGRAEQYF. DNA for the CDR3: TGTGCCAGCAGTTTCTTTGGGAGAGCCGAGCAGTACTTC. The V call is TRBV6-2 or TRBV6-3, the J call TRBJ2-7, with a weak D call TRBD2 (5 bases). CDR3 length: 13 residues. From germline, CDR1 is MNHEY and CDR2 SVGEGT. V lost 4 bases to trimming and J lost 6 bases, with 13 bases between them.

This clonotype was picked up a small number of times. The chain recombines TRBV20-1 with TRBJ2-1; maybe TRBD2 (5 bases). This CDR3 region has 16 residues. Between the trimmed V and J ends, which lost 5 bases and 0 bases, there was a span of 17 bases. CDR1 is DFQATT, CDR2 SNEGSKA, per germline (reference sequence). DNA of the CDR3: TGCAGTGCTGGTAACTCTCCAGCGGACTCCTACAATGAGCAGTTCTTC. It specifies CSAGNSPADSYNEQFF.

V usage is TRBV4-1 and J usage is TRBJ1-1, with a possible D match to TRBD1 (5 bases). CDR1 and CDR2 from the germline V gene are MGHRA and YSYEKL. CDR3 length: 15 amino acids. V was cut by 1 base and J by 1 base, with 10 bases left in between. CDR3 amino acids: CASSQARQQNTEAFF. DNA for the CDR3: TGCGCCAGCAGCCAAGCCCGACAGCAGAACACTGAAGCTTTCTTT.

This sequence joins TRBV15 and TRBJ2-1; D call uncertain. V lost 5 bases to trimming and J lost 1 base, with 9 bases between them. There are 14 residues in the CDR3. Germline loops: CDR1 LNHNV, CDR2 YYDKDF (reference sequence). CDR3 protein: CATSRAMSYNEQFF. In DNA, the CDR3 is TGTGCCACCAGCCGGGCCATGTCCTACAATGAGCAGTTCTTC.

The chain uses TRBV6-1 and TRBJ2-3, with D maybe TRBD1 (5 bases). Trimming removed 6 bases from V and 4 bases from J, with 17 bases in between. This CDR3 has 15 amino acids. Per germline, CDR1 MNHNS and CDR2 SASEGT. The CDR3 DNA reads TGTGCCAGCAGGGTGACAGTTTTCGGAGCAGATACGCAGTATTTT. The encoded protein is CASRVTVFGADTQYF.

The chain couples TRBV25-1 to TRBJ2-3, with 10 bases fitting TRBD2. The CDR3 totals 14 residues. Germline V gives CDR1 MGHDK, CDR2 SYGVNS. Unmatched junction bases numbered 2, after V lost 7 bases and J lost 1 base. This CDR3 reads CASKGTSGTDTQYF. CDR3 nucleotides: TGTGCCAGCAAGGGGACTAGCGGCACAGATACGCAGTATTTT.

The V call is TRBV6-5, the J call TRBJ2-5, with TRBD2 as a possible D gene (6 bases). This CDR3 has 14 residues. Between the trimmed V and J ends, which lost 0 bases and 8 bases, there was a span of 13 bases. Germline V CDR1 and CDR2: MNHEY, SVGAGI. The CDR3 nucleotides read TGTGCCAGCAGTTACTCGACCAGGGAGGAAACCCAGTACTTC. This translates into CASSYSTREETQYF.

This chain joins TRBV29-1 and TRBJ2-7; 9 bases match TRBD1. In germline, CDR1 is SQVTM, CDR2 ANQGSEA. The CDR3 length is 14 residues. Germline trimming cut 1 base from V and 3 bases from J; bases unmatched to any gene: 4. In DNA form, the CDR3 reads TGCAGCGTTGAAGTGGGACAGGGCATCTACGAGCAGTACTTC. Residues: CSVEVGQGIYEQYF.

The CDR3 nucleotides are TGCAGTGCTGGGGACAGGGGGGATAATTCACCCCTCCACTTT. It encodes CSAGDRGDNSPLHF. The chain combines TRBV20-1 with TRBJ1-6; the match to TRBD1 covers 11 bases. V lost 5 bases, J lost 5 bases, and 2 bases stayed unmatched. The CDR3 runs to 14 residues. The germline V gene encodes CDR1 DFQATT and CDR2 SNEGSKA (reference sequence).

This clonotype was counted a single time. This chain connects TRBV19 to TRBJ2-3; either TRBD1 or TRBD2 may supply D (5 bases each). Trimming took off 6 bases at V and 3 bases at J, with 16 bases between the two ends. The CDR3 runs to 15 residues. In germline, CDR1 is LNHDA, CDR2 SQIVND (reference sequence). The CDR3 bases are TGTGCCAGTAGGGAACCGGGGCTTTCGACAGATACGCAGTATTTT. Translating gives CASREPGLSTDTQYF.

The chain is built from TRBV7-2 and TRBJ1-5; perhaps TRBD1 as D (5 bases). From germline, CDR1 is SGHTA and CDR2 FQGNSA. The ends were cut back, 5 bases at V and 3 bases at J, with 11 bases in the middle. The CDR3 has 14 residues. As DNA, the CDR3 is TGTGCCAGCAGCCCGGGGCTTACCAATCAGCCCCAGCATTTT. This sequence encodes CASSPGLTNQPQHF.

V gene TRBV11-3 combines with J gene TRBJ2-7; TRBD1 is a possible D gene (5 bases). Germline V gene data show CDR1 as SGHNT and CDR2 as YENEEA. This CDR3 has 15 residues. The germline V and J ends were trimmed by 0 bases and 7 bases, with 16 bases remaining between them. CDR3 residues: CASSLDSQGGMEQYF. CDR3 sequence (DNA): TGTGCCAGCAGCTTAGATTCCCAGGGTGGAATGGAGCAGTACTTC.

A few counts support this clonotype. The chain has TRBV7-2 and TRBJ2-1; 9 bases fit TRBD2. V was pared by 5 bases and J by 7 bases, with 9 bases of the junction left unmatched. Germline lookup yields CDR1 SGHTA and CDR2 FQGNSA. The length of the CDR3 is 15 residues. The chain's CDR3 is CASSTAGGPANEQFF. The DNA of the CDR3 is TGTGCCAGCAGCACTGCGGGAGGGCCGGCAAATGAGCAGTTCTTC.

The sample holds a few counts of this clonotype. This chain uses TRBV19 with TRBJ2-7; D possibly matches TRBD1 or TRBD2 (5 bases each). V shed 2 bases and J shed 0 bases, with 8 bases lying between them. Germline V gene lookup returns CDR1 LNHDA and CDR2 SQIVND (reference sequence). The CDR3 is 14 amino acids. The chain's CDR3 is CASSIRDGSYEQYF. CDR3 coding DNA: TGTGCCAGTAGTATACGGGACGGCTCCTACGAGCAGTACTTC.

Only a few counts were recorded for this clonotype. This chain links TRBV12-3 or TRBV12-4 with TRBJ2-3, with 8 bases that match TRBD2. V gave up 5 bases and J gave up 2 bases; unmatched junction bases: 15. There are 18 residues in the CDR3. CDR3 sequence: CASSPQFLRGGLTDTQYF. In nucleotides, the CDR3 is TGTGCCAGCAGTCCACAATTTCTTCGGGGGGGTCTCACAGATACGCAGTATTTT.

The chain uses TRBV10-3 and TRBJ2-1, with D possibly TRBD2 on 5 matching bases. The CDR3 has 12 residues. V was cut by 6 bases and J by 7 bases, with 10 bases left in between. In germline, CDR1 is ENHRY, CDR2 SYGVKD. In DNA form, the CDR3 reads TGTGCCATCAGGACTACGATGAATGAGCAGTTCTTC. It codes for CAIRTTMNEQFF.

This clonotype has a handful of counts. The CDR3 sequence: CASSPGQGKGSPLHF. The DNA of the CDR3 is TGTGCCAGCAGCCCAGGACAGGGAAAGGGTTCACCCCTCCACTTT. This sequence joins TRBV5-5 and TRBJ1-6; 8 bases are shared with TRBD1. CDR1 is SGHKS and CDR2 is YYEKEE in the germline V gene (reference sequence). Trimming took 4 bases from V and 9 from J; bases not matched to a gene: 9. This CDR3 has 15 amino acids.

The chain links TRBV6-5 to TRBJ2-3; 11 nucleotides match TRBD2. V was clipped by 5 bases and J by 4 bases; unmatched bases: 11. This CDR3 contains 17 residues. CDR1 MNHEY and CDR2 SVGAGI come from the germline V gene. CDR3: CASSRTWTTSGADTQYF. CDR3 in DNA: TGTGCCAGCAGTCGGACTTGGACGACTAGCGGGGCAGATACGCAGTATTTT.

The chain uses TRBV6-1 and TRBJ2-3, with a tentative D call TRBD2 (7 bases). Germline values: CDR1 MNHNS, CDR2 SASEGT. The CDR3 is made up of 16 amino acids. Deletions cut 2 bases from V and 6 bases from J, with 18 bases between. CDR3 nucleotides: TGTGCCAGCAGTGAATCTGAGTGGGGGGGCCTGGATACGCAGTATTTT. Translated, it gives CASSESEWGGLDTQYF.